Listed below are T cell receptor beta chains from one sample, sequenced in a study of CD8+CD57+ T cells in acquired aplastic anemia. One entry per CDR3 protein, called by TCRdb with MiXCR from the reads. The data hold 90,000 to 150,000 distinct CDR3 sequences, with over 55% observed a single time. Sequences were obtained from sorted CD4+, CD8+, or CD8+CD57+ T cells (not recorded which) from PBMCs. These receptors were collected from a human donor with aplastic anemia. Both conserved end residues are part of each CDR3. A D gene is named only where the DNA matches it firmly. Size values are once, few and many counts, or a class for expanded clones, and some rows have none.

J gene	clone size	D gene	V gene	CDR3 protein	CDR3 DNA
TRBJ2-3	.	.	TRBV24-1	CATVGSPVDTQYF	TGTGCCACCGTGGGGAGCCCTGTGGATACGCAGTATTTT
TRBJ2-2	once	.	TRBV7-8	CASSSNGELFF	TGTGCCAGCAGCTCCAACGGGGAGCTGTTTTTT
TRBJ1-2	few	TRBD1	TRBV7-9	CASSAGQGIDGYTF	TGTGCCAGCAGCGCGGGACAGGGAATCGATGGCTACACCTTC
TRBJ2-1	.	TRBD2	TRBV24-1	CASPGGPNEQFF	TGTGCCTCTCCGGGGGGGCCCAATGAGCAGTTCTTC
TRBJ2-7	few	.	TRBV20-1	CSARDLAALNEQYF	TGCAGTGCTAGAGATCTGGCGGCTCTTAACGAGCAGTACTTC
TRBJ2-5	.	TRBD1	TRBV7-9	CASSVPTGRGQETQYF	TGTGCCAGCAGCGTGCCGACAGGGAGAGGCCAAGAGACCCAGTACTTC
TRBJ2-6	.	TRBD1	TRBV11-1	CASRYTGTGVSGANVLTF	TGTGCCAGCAGGTATACCGGGACAGGGGTCTCTGGGGCCAACGTCCTGACTTTC
TRBJ2-7	.	.	TRBV5-4	CASSLLFAETYEQYF	TGTGCCAGCAGCTTGCTCTTTGCCGAGACCTACGAGCAGTACTTC
TRBJ2-7	.	TRBD2	TRBV20-1	CSATPSGRTAEQYF	TGCAGTGCTACCCCTAGCGGGAGGACGGCCGAGCAGTACTTC
TRBJ2-1	.	TRBD1	TRBV20-1	CNARRQGGEQFF	TGCAATGCTAGGAGACAGGGTGGTGAGCAGTTCTTC
TRBJ2-7	few	.	TRBV29-1	CSAQEMGPEQYF	TGCAGCGCCCAGGAGATGGGGCCCGAGCAGTACTTC
TRBJ2-7	many	.	TRBV7-9	CASSHRVNEQYF	TGTGCCAGCAGCCACAGGGTCAACGAGCAGTACTTC
TRBJ1-2	.	.	TRBV12-3/TRBV12-4	CASSPLANYGYTF	TGTGCCAGCAGCCCCCTAGCGAACTATGGCTACACCTTC
TRBJ2-7	many	.	TRBV27	CASSAGGPYEQYF	TGTGCCAGCAGTGCCGGGGGGCCCTACGAGCAGTACTTC
TRBJ1-6	.	TRBD1	TRBV24-1	CATRNAGTGYDSPLHF	TGTGCCACCAGAAACGCCGGGACAGGGTACGATTCACCCCTCCACTTT
TRBJ2-3	.	.	TRBV24-1	CATSDFTVSTDTQYF	TGTGCCACCAGTGATTTTACAGTTAGCACAGATACGCAGTATTTT
TRBJ2-2	.	TRBD1	TRBV25-1	CASSDPGTGVTGELFF	TGTGCCAGCAGTGACCCCGGGACAGGGGTCACCGGGGAGCTGTTTTTT
TRBJ2-7	.	TRBD2	TRBV20-1	CSARVFGREEGEQYF	TGCAGTGCTAGAGTATTCGGGCGGGAGGAAGGAGAGCAGTACTTC
TRBJ2-3	many	TRBD2	TRBV7-8	CASSFLAVSSTDTQYF	TGTGCCAGCAGCTTCCTAGCGGTTTCTAGCACAGATACGCAGTATTTT
TRBJ2-7	.	.	TRBV6-1	CASSPTRGGTYEQYF	TGTGCCAGCAGTCCTACGAGGGGGGGTACCTACGAGCAGTACTTC
TRBJ1-1	once	.	TRBV9	CASSAQMNTEAFF	TGTGCCAGCAGCGCCCAGATGAACACTGAAGCTTTCTTT
TRBJ2-2	many	.	TRBV7-8	CASSLAVNTGELFF	TGTGCCAGCAGCTTAGCGGTCAACACCGGGGAGCTGTTTTTT
TRBJ2-7	.	TRBD1	TRBV20-1	CSAPGDRPPYEQYF	TGCAGTGCACCAGGGGACAGGCCCCCCTACGAGCAGTACTTC
TRBJ2-7	many	.	TRBV19	CASSMKQSYEQYF	TGTGCCAGTAGTATGAAACAGTCCTACGAGCAGTACTTC
TRBJ2-7	few	.	TRBV10-3	CAASAGDRYEQYF	TGTGCCGCGTCCGCGGGGGACAGGTACGAGCAGTACTTC
TRBJ2-1	.	TRBD2	TRBV10-3	CATYGLASNEQFF	TGTGCCACCTACGGACTAGCCAGCAATGAGCAGTTCTTC
TRBJ2-2	.	TRBD2	TRBV29-1	CSVGIGLAGDTGELFF	TGCAGCGTTGGGATCGGGCTAGCGGGAGACACCGGGGAGCTGTTTTTT
TRBJ2-3	many	.	TRBV20-1	CSARGRTSTDTQYF	TGCAGTGCTAGAGGGAGGACTAGCACAGATACGCAGTATTTT
TRBJ2-5	.	.	TRBV20-1	CSAPEGGMETQYF	TGCAGTGCTCCCGAGGGGGGGATGGAGACCCAGTACTTC
TRBJ1-5	.	TRBD1	TRBV12-3/TRBV12-4	CASSMPRPGQGGSVSNQPQHF	TGTGCCAGCAGTATGCCTAGGCCCGGACAGGGCGGTTCAGTGAGCAATCAGCCCCAGCATTTT
TRBJ2-7	.	.	TRBV24-1	CATSASGVHEQYF	TGTGCCACCAGTGCCTCAGGAGTCCACGAGCAGTACTTC
TRBJ1-1	.	.	TRBV2	CASSARTVNTEAFF	TGTGCCAGCAGTGCCAGGACAGTGAACACTGAAGCTTTCTTT
TRBJ1-1	.	TRBD1	TRBV2	CASSGGQGSTEAFF	TGTGCCAGCAGTGGGGGACAGGGGTCCACTGAAGCTTTCTTT
TRBJ2-5	.	.	TRBV5-1	CASSLDRGKETQYF	TGCGCCAGCAGCTTGGACCGGGGCAAAGAGACCCAGTACTTC
TRBJ1-1	.	.	TRBV11-2	CASSPALTHLF	TGTGCCAGCAGCCCAGCATTGACCCATTTATTT
TRBJ1-1	.	.	TRBV7-6	CASTAFGDNTEAFF	TGTGCCAGCACCGCCTTTGGAGACAACACTGAAGCTTTCTTT
TRBJ1-2	many	TRBD1	TRBV19	CASMGDTDRDFGYTF	TGTGCCAGTATGGGGGATACGGACAGGGATTTTGGCTACACCTTC
TRBJ2-7	.	.	TRBV7-6	CASSYEGVQYF	TGTGCCAGCAGCTACGAGGGGGTGCAGTACTTC
TRBJ2-7	many	.	TRBV4-3	CASSPYWNALEQYF	TGCGCCAGCAGCCCTTACTGGAATGCCCTCGAGCAGTACTTC
TRBJ2-5	many	.	TRBV5-1	CASSPRAELETQYF	TGCGCCAGCAGCCCCCGTGCGGAGTTAGAGACCCAGTACTTC
TRBJ2-7	.	TRBD2	TRBV5-6	CASSSTPAVAGGPFPYEQYF	TGTGCCAGCAGCTCGACCCCCGCGGTAGCGGGAGGGCCCTTCCCCTACGAGCAGTACTTC
TRBJ2-7	many	.	TRBV20-1	CSARDSSRGPTSSYEQYF	TGCAGTGCTAGAGATTCATCCAGGGGACCTACTAGCTCCTACGAGCAGTACTTC
TRBJ2-1	once	.	TRBV5-5	CASSFRGSYDEQFF	TGTGCCAGCAGCTTCCGGGGGTCCTACGATGAGCAGTTCTTC
TRBJ1-2	.	TRBD1	TRBV10-2	CASSDPLDRIDGYTF	TGCGCCAGCAGTGACCCTTTGGACAGGATCGATGGCTACACCTTC
TRBJ2-1	.	TRBD2	TRBV11-1	CASSLDPSGTNEQFF	TGTGCCAGCAGCTTAGACCCGAGCGGGACCAATGAGCAGTTCTTC
TRBJ2-3	.	.	TRBV7-9	CAGSADTQYF	TGTGCCGGCAGCGCAGATACGCAGTATTTT
TRBJ2-7	.	TRBD2	TRBV19	CASSRTSTHEQYF	TGTGCCAGTAGTAGGACTAGCACCCACGAGCAGTACTTC
TRBJ2-3	.	.	TRBV6-1	CASSQESGTDTQYF	TGTGCCAGCAGCCAAGAGTCGGGCACAGATACGCAGTATTTT
TRBJ1-1	.	.	TRBV6-1	CASTKRWSITLEEAFF	TGTGCCAGCACCAAACGGTGGAGTATCACCTTAGAGGAAGCTTTCTTT
TRBJ1-6	.	.	TRBV19	CASSILQDTNSPLHF	TGTGCCAGTAGTATATTGCAGGATACGAATTCACCCCTCCACTTT
TRBJ1-5	.	TRBD1	TRBV25-1	CASSPRRRQGAQPQHF	TGTGCCAGCAGTCCACGTAGGCGACAGGGGGCACAGCCCCAGCATTTT
TRBJ2-7	.	.	TRBV2	CASSANRGSGERYF	TGTGCCAGCAGTGCCAACAGAGGGTCTGGCGAGCGGTACTTC
TRBJ2-3	many	.	TRBV28	CASSLDSSRLDTQYF	TGTGCCAGCAGTTTGGACAGTTCGCGACTGGATACGCAGTATTTT
TRBJ1-6	.	.	TRBV10-2	CASRDLKGSSYNSPLHF	TGCGCCAGCAGAGACCTCAAAGGGAGCTCCTATAATTCACCCCTCCACTTT